These T cell receptor beta chains were read from a single sample in a study of control samples from healthy donors and cancer patients. The method was immunoSEQ multiplex PCR; TCRdb's version includes in-frame clones alone and lacks a portion of them. The data hold about 95,000 clones, with approximately 90% observed a single time. The sequencing input was blood. These receptor sequences come from a woman in her twenties or thirties in good health. Each CDR3 is given with its conserved first and last residue. Each record gives: CDR3 protein, CDR3 DNA, D gene, J gene, clone size, V gene. A D gene is named only where the DNA matches it firmly. Some rows have no size entry. The others give once, few or many, or a class for an expanded clone.

cdr3_aa: CASSQVRGGNTIYF
cdr3_nt: TGTGCCAGCAGCCAAGTTAGGGGTGGAAACACCATATATTTT
d_call: NA
j_call: TRBJ1-3
clone_size: NA
v_call: TRBV3-1/TRBV3-2

cdr3_aa: CASSLTPGARETQYF
cdr3_nt: TGTGCCAGCAGCCTAACCCCGGGGGCTCGTGAGACCCAGTACTTC
d_call: NA
j_call: TRBJ2-5
clone_size: NA
v_call: TRBV11-1

cdr3_aa: CSVAQGKYGYTF
cdr3_nt: TGCAGCGTTGCCCAGGGGAAATATGGCTACACCTTC
d_call: NA
j_call: TRBJ1-2
clone_size: NA
v_call: TRBV29-1

cdr3_aa: CASRPGGGAGDTQYF
cdr3_nt: TGCGCCAGCAGACCCGGAGGGGGGGCTGGAGATACGCAGTATTTT
d_call: NA
j_call: TRBJ2-3
clone_size: NA
v_call: TRBV5-1

cdr3_aa: CASSPGSTYNEQFF
cdr3_nt: TGTGCCAGCTCACCGGGGTCCACTTACAATGAGCAGTTCTTC
d_call: NA
j_call: TRBJ2-1
clone_size: NA
v_call: TRBV18

cdr3_aa: CASSLLGFSTDTQYF
cdr3_nt: TGTGCCAGCAGCTTATTAGGGTTTAGCACAGATACGCAGTATTTT
d_call: NA
j_call: TRBJ2-3
clone_size: NA
v_call: TRBV7-3

cdr3_aa: CASSLVGSSGSHTYEQYF
cdr3_nt: TGTGCCAGCAGCTTAGTTGGGAGTAGCGGGAGCCATACCTACGAGCAGTACTTC
d_call: TRBD2
j_call: TRBJ2-7
clone_size: NA
v_call: TRBV7-8

cdr3_aa: CASSIPQANTEAFF
cdr3_nt: TGTGCCAGTAGTATACCACAGGCGAACACTGAAGCTTTCTTT
d_call: NA
j_call: TRBJ1-1
clone_size: NA
v_call: TRBV19

cdr3_aa: CASSPQVGVETQYF
cdr3_nt: TGTGCCAGCTCACCACAAGTTGGGGTCGAGACCCAGTACTTC
d_call: NA
j_call: TRBJ2-5
clone_size: NA
v_call: TRBV18

cdr3_aa: CASSGDRGRSRCEKLFF
cdr3_nt: TGTGCCAGCAGTGGGGACAGGGGGCGATCAAGGTGTGAAAAACTGTTTTTT
d_call: TRBD1
j_call: TRBJ1-4
clone_size: NA
v_call: TRBV6-7

cdr3_aa: CATATPGAKTEAFF
cdr3_nt: TGCGCCACCGCGACCCCCGGGGCAAAGACTGAAGCTTTCTTT
d_call: NA
j_call: TRBJ1-1
clone_size: NA
v_call: TRBV4-1

cdr3_aa: CASAPMGRTGGGGYTF
cdr3_nt: TGTGCCAGCGCCCCGATGGGGAGGACAGGGGGGGGTGGCTACACCTTC
d_call: TRBD1
j_call: TRBJ1-2
clone_size: NA
v_call: TRBV25-1

cdr3_aa: CASSERRGNYGYTF
cdr3_nt: TGTGCCAGCAGTGAACGCCGGGGGAACTATGGCTACACCTTC
d_call: NA
j_call: TRBJ1-2
clone_size: NA
v_call: TRBV27

cdr3_aa: CASSQDSGWEQYF
cdr3_nt: TGTGCCAGCAGCCAAGATAGCGGGTGGGAGCAGTACTTC
d_call: TRBD2
j_call: TRBJ2-7
clone_size: NA
v_call: TRBV14

cdr3_aa: CVSSTSSGGAFNEQFF
cdr3_nt: TGCGTCAGCAGCACGTCTAGCGGGGGGGCCTTCAATGAGCAGTTCTTC
d_call: TRBD2
j_call: TRBJ2-1
clone_size: once
v_call: TRBV5-1

cdr3_aa: CASRGGGNTDTQYF
cdr3_nt: TGTGCCAGCAGAGGCGGGGGGAACACAGATACGCAGTATTTT
d_call: TRBD2
j_call: TRBJ2-3
clone_size: NA
v_call: TRBV11-2

cdr3_aa: CASSQDRTSGGYEQYF
cdr3_nt: TGTGCCAGCAGCCAAGATAGGACTAGCGGAGGGTACGAGCAGTACTTC
d_call: TRBD2
j_call: TRBJ2-7
clone_size: NA
v_call: TRBV3-1/TRBV3-2

cdr3_aa: CASSQSTSGRANPFF
cdr3_nt: TGTGCCAGCAGCCAGTCCACTAGCGGGAGGGCCAATCCGTTCTTC
d_call: TRBD2
j_call: TRBJ2-1
clone_size: NA
v_call: TRBV3-1/TRBV3-2

cdr3_aa: CASSPLKGQGGTGELFF
cdr3_nt: TGTGCCAGCTCACCACTTAAAGGACAGGGTGGCACCGGGGAGCTGTTTTTT
d_call: TRBD1
j_call: TRBJ2-2
clone_size: NA
v_call: TRBV18

cdr3_aa: CASRNRGDGGELFF
cdr3_nt: TGTGCCAGCAGAAATCGGGGAGATGGCGGGGAGCTGTTTTTT
d_call: NA
j_call: TRBJ2-2
clone_size: NA
v_call: TRBV13

cdr3_aa: CASSQDTPGPQHF
cdr3_nt: TGTGCCAGCAGCCAAGATACCCCCGGGCCCCAGCATTTT
d_call: NA
j_call: TRBJ1-5
clone_size: NA
v_call: TRBV3-1/TRBV3-2

cdr3_aa: CASSLVNTEAFF
cdr3_nt: TGTGCCAGCAGCTTGGTGAACACTGAAGCTTTCTTT
d_call: NA
j_call: TRBJ1-1
clone_size: NA
v_call: TRBV5-8

cdr3_aa: CASSGQGAGNTEAFF
cdr3_nt: TGTGCCAGCAGCGGACAGGGGGCAGGGAACACTGAAGCTTTCTTT
d_call: TRBD1
j_call: TRBJ1-1
clone_size: NA
v_call: TRBV2

cdr3_aa: CASSFPDRGPLNTEAFF
cdr3_nt: TGTGCCAGCAGTTTCCCTGACAGGGGTCCTCTGAACACTGAAGCTTTCTTT
d_call: TRBD1
j_call: TRBJ1-1
clone_size: NA
v_call: TRBV28

cdr3_aa: CASSPRQGVDEQFF
cdr3_nt: TGTGCCAGTAGTCCACGACAGGGGGTCGATGAGCAGTTCTTC
d_call: TRBD1
j_call: TRBJ2-1
clone_size: few
v_call: TRBV19

cdr3_aa: CASSQGSGNTIYF
cdr3_nt: TGTGCCAGTAGCCAGGGCTCTGGAAACACCATATATTTT
d_call: NA
j_call: TRBJ1-3
clone_size: NA
v_call: TRBV19

cdr3_aa: CAILQTKNSPLHF
cdr3_nt: TGTGCCATACTTCAAACTAAGAATTCACCCCTCCACTTT
d_call: NA
j_call: TRBJ1-6
clone_size: few
v_call: TRBV6-5

cdr3_aa: CASSPLGGIQSPLHF
cdr3_nt: TGTGCCAGCTCCCCCCTTGGGGGAATTCAATCACCCCTCCACTTT
d_call: NA
j_call: TRBJ1-6
clone_size: NA
v_call: TRBV18

cdr3_aa: CASSGLGSGNTIYF
cdr3_nt: TGTGCCAGCAGCGGACTGGGATCTGGAAACACCATATATTTT
d_call: NA
j_call: TRBJ1-3
clone_size: NA
v_call: TRBV9

cdr3_aa: CASSLARGDYGYTF
cdr3_nt: TGTGCCAGCAGCTTGGCCAGGGGAGACTATGGCTACACCTTC
d_call: NA
j_call: TRBJ1-2
clone_size: NA
v_call: TRBV5-4

cdr3_aa: CASSIAGSNSPLHF
cdr3_nt: TGTGCCAGTAGTATAGCGGGCAGTAATTCACCCCTCCACTTT
d_call: NA
j_call: TRBJ1-6
clone_size: NA
v_call: TRBV19

cdr3_aa: CSVHTIEKLFF
cdr3_nt: TGCAGTGTACACACGATTGAAAAACTGTTTTTT
d_call: NA
j_call: TRBJ1-4
clone_size: NA
v_call: TRBV20-1

cdr3_aa: CASSRGTPGGNTIYF
cdr3_nt: TGTGCCAGCAGTCGGGGGACACCAGGCGGGAACACCATATATTTT
d_call: NA
j_call: TRBJ1-3
clone_size: NA
v_call: TRBV2

cdr3_aa: CASSPGHLGYNEQFF
cdr3_nt: TGCGCCAGCAGCCCGGGACACCTGGGATACAATGAGCAGTTCTTC
d_call: NA
j_call: TRBJ2-1
clone_size: NA
v_call: TRBV5-1

cdr3_aa: CASSRDRTGEQYF
cdr3_nt: TGTGCCAGCAGCCGGGACAGAACGGGGGAGCAGTACTTC
d_call: TRBD1
j_call: TRBJ2-7
clone_size: NA
v_call: TRBV7-3

cdr3_aa: CASSISGNQPQHF
cdr3_nt: TGTGCCAGTAGTATCTCAGGCAATCAGCCCCAGCATTTT
d_call: NA
j_call: TRBJ1-5
clone_size: NA
v_call: TRBV19

cdr3_aa: CASSLARGRGTGELFF
cdr3_nt: TGTGCCAGCAGCTTGGCCAGGGGGCGCGGCACCGGGGAGCTGTTTTTT
d_call: TRBD1
j_call: TRBJ2-2
clone_size: NA
v_call: TRBV5-5

cdr3_aa: CASSAPGNMNTEAFF
cdr3_nt: TGTGCCAGCAGCGCTCCAGGGAACATGAACACTGAAGCTTTCTTT
d_call: NA
j_call: TRBJ1-1
clone_size: NA
v_call: TRBV9

cdr3_aa: CASGEQVPNTYEQYF
cdr3_nt: TGTGCCAGCGGCGAACAGGTTCCTAATACCTACGAGCAGTACTTC
d_call: NA
j_call: TRBJ2-7
clone_size: NA
v_call: TRBV4-2

cdr3_aa: CASSQTLDEQFF
cdr3_nt: TGTGCCAGCAGCCAGACCTTGGATGAGCAGTTCTTC
d_call: NA
j_call: TRBJ2-1
clone_size: NA
v_call: TRBV3-1/TRBV3-2

cdr3_aa: CASSLTGTTVSYNSPLHF
cdr3_nt: TGCGCCAGCAGCTTGACAGGTACAACGGTGTCCTATAATTCACCCCTCCACTTT
d_call: NA
j_call: TRBJ1-6
clone_size: few
v_call: TRBV5-1

cdr3_aa: CASIEQGAGEKLFF
cdr3_nt: TGTGCCAGCATTGAACAGGGGGCCGGGGAAAAACTGTTTTTT
d_call: TRBD1
j_call: TRBJ1-4
clone_size: NA
v_call: TRBV28

cdr3_aa: CASSQGQYTDTQYF
cdr3_nt: TGCGCCAGCAGCCAAGGACAGTACACAGATACGCAGTATTTT
d_call: NA
j_call: TRBJ2-3
clone_size: few
v_call: TRBV5-1

cdr3_aa: CASSVVMGEDNEQFF
cdr3_nt: TGCGCCAGCAGCGTGGTGATGGGAGAAGACAATGAGCAGTTCTTC
d_call: NA
j_call: TRBJ2-1
clone_size: NA
v_call: TRBV5-1

cdr3_aa: CASTLHLDTEAFF
cdr3_nt: TGTGCCAGCACCCTACACTTGGACACTGAAGCTTTCTTT
d_call: NA
j_call: TRBJ1-1
clone_size: NA
v_call: TRBV11-2

cdr3_aa: CASSPDSGARYGYTF
cdr3_nt: TGTGCCAGCTCACCCGATTCGGGGGCCCGATATGGCTACACCTTC
d_call: NA
j_call: TRBJ1-2
clone_size: NA
v_call: TRBV18

cdr3_aa: CAWRAAGTGSGEKLFF
cdr3_nt: TGTGCCTGGAGGGCCGCCGGGACAGGGAGTGGAGAAAAACTGTTTTTT
d_call: TRBD1
j_call: TRBJ1-4
clone_size: NA
v_call: TRBV30

cdr3_aa: CALTSGRAYNEQFF
cdr3_nt: TGTGCCCTCACTAGCGGGAGGGCCTACAATGAGCAGTTCTTC
d_call: TRBD2
j_call: TRBJ2-1
clone_size: NA
v_call: TRBV30

cdr3_aa: CASSYGGRGANVLTF
cdr3_nt: TGTGCCAGCAGTTATGGGGGGCGGGGGGCCAACGTCCTGACTTTC
d_call: NA
j_call: TRBJ2-6
clone_size: NA
v_call: TRBV3-1/TRBV3-2

cdr3_aa: CASSLRRGAYNEQFF
cdr3_nt: TGCGCCAGCAGCTTGAGGCGGGGTGCTTACAATGAGCAGTTCTTC
d_call: NA
j_call: TRBJ2-1
clone_size: NA
v_call: TRBV5-1

cdr3_aa: CASGRTNEQFF
cdr3_nt: TGTGCTAGTGGCCGAACCAATGAGCAGTTCTTC
d_call: NA
j_call: TRBJ2-1
clone_size: NA
v_call: TRBV12-5

cdr3_aa: CASIQTRGRSYNEQFF
cdr3_nt: TGTGCCAGCATCCAAACCCGGGGGCGCTCCTACAATGAGCAGTTCTTC
d_call: NA
j_call: TRBJ2-1
clone_size: NA
v_call: TRBV28

cdr3_aa: CASSPQWGQGNTDTIYF
cdr3_nt: TGTGCCAGCTCACCACAGTGGGGACAGGGAAATACAGACACCATATATTTT
d_call: TRBD1
j_call: TRBJ1-3
clone_size: NA
v_call: TRBV18

cdr3_aa: CASSSPGDGYEQYF
cdr3_nt: TGTGCCAGCAGCTCACCCGGCGACGGCTACGAGCAGTACTTC
d_call: NA
j_call: TRBJ2-7
clone_size: NA
v_call: TRBV11-2

cdr3_aa: CASSPPSGTGGRVTEAFF
cdr3_nt: TGTGCCAGCTCACCACCGTCGGGGACAGGGGGTAGGGTCACTGAAGCTTTCTTT
d_call: TRBD1
j_call: TRBJ1-1
clone_size: NA
v_call: TRBV18

cdr3_aa: CASSEYGGNQPQHF
cdr3_nt: TGTGCCAGCAGTGAATATGGCGGCAATCAGCCCCAGCATTTT
d_call: NA
j_call: TRBJ1-5
clone_size: NA
v_call: TRBV25-1